These 18 T cell receptor beta chains were sequenced from one sample in a study of blood T cell repertoires in COVID-19 (dated by TCRdb to between 2020 and 2021). The receptor library was made with the immunoSEQ multiplex PCR assay. TCRdb re-hosts the immuneACCESS table, in-frame sequences only. Its copies lack some clones; in the studies checked, an unresolved V gene accounts for under half of them, and the cause for the rest is not known. This sample holds roughly 250,000 clones; about nine tenths were observed only once. The top ten clones comprise 0.87% of the sample. The sequenced material came from PBMCs or T cells enriched from blood (not recorded which). These receptor sequences come from a man aged 45 to 65 who had been exposed to COVID-19.

This clone was found once. This sequence joins TRBV7-2 and TRBJ1-2; D call uncertain. This CDR3 spans 16 amino acids. V lost 5 bases and J lost 3, with 19 bases in between. In germline, CDR1 is SGHTA, CDR2 FQGNSA. CDR3: CASSPTIRGPYYGYTF. CDR3 nucleotide sequence: TGTGCCAGCAGCCCCACCATTCGAGGGCCTTACTATGGCTACACCTTC. The variable domain in full, completed from reference TRBV7-2 and TRBJ1-2, reads GAGVSQSPSNKVTEKGKDVELRCDPISGHTALYWYRQSLGQGLEFLIYFQGNSAPDKSGLPSDRFSAERTGGSVSTLTIQRTQQEDSAVYLCASSPTIRGPYYGYTFGSGTRLTVV.

The chain recombines TRBV2 with TRBJ1-1; TRBD1 is a possible D gene (5 bases). The CDR3 extends over 13 amino acids. Germline V CDR1 and CDR2: SNHLY, FYNNEI. The V end lost 9 bases, the J end lost 2 bases, and 13 bases lay between the germline ends. The CDR3 DNA is TGTGCCAGTACCGACAGACCCAACACTGAAGCTTTCTTT. Protein sequence: CASTDRPNTEAFF. Full variable domain (rest looked up from reference TRBV2 and TRBJ1-1): EPEVTQTPSHQVTQMGQEVILRCVPISNHLYFYWYRQILGQKVEFLVSFYNNEISEKSEIFDDQFSVERPDGSNFTLKIRSTKLEDSAMYFCASTDRPNTEAFFGQGTRLTVV.

The gene calls are TRBV4-1 and TRBJ1-5; a weak D match, TRBD1 (6 bases). V was shortened by 0 bases and J by 4 bases, with 13 bases between the two germline ends. Germline V lookup: CDR1 MGHRA, CDR2 YSYEKL. This CDR3 region has 16 residues. The CDR3 bases are TGCGCCAGCAGCCAAGAGGACGTACAGGGAAATCAGCCCCAGCATTTT. Translating it yields CASSQEDVQGNQPQHF.

This chain uses TRBV15 with TRBJ1-2; the D gene is possibly TRBD1 (6 bases). The CDR3 length is 16 residues. Germline CDR1 LNHNV, CDR2 YYDKDF (reference sequence). The V and J ends lost 0 bases and 7 bases respectively, with 18 bases between them. The CDR3 DNA follows: TGTGCCACCAGCAGAGACAGGGGTTCATCTACGGGTGGCTACACCTTC. This gives the protein CATSRDRGSSTGGYTF.

The chain employs TRBV6-6 and TRBJ1-6, with no clear D. V dropped 2 bases and J dropped 7 bases, with 6 bases sitting between them. Germline V gene data show CDR1 as MNHNY and CDR2 as SVGAGI (reference sequence). This CDR3 region has 13 residues. The CDR3 DNA follows: TGTGCCAGCAGTTACGGCTCGAATTCACCCCTCCACTTT. Its protein is CASSYGSNSPLHF.

The V call is TRBV3-1 (or the pseudogene TRBV3-2), the J call TRBJ1-3; D unresolved. Trimming cost V 3 bases and J 2 bases, with 14 bases left between them. Per germline, CDR1 LGHDT and CDR2 YNNKEL (reference sequence). The CDR3 extends over 16 amino acids. The CDR3: CASSHREFGTGNTIYF. The CDR3 nucleotides read TGTGCCAGCAGCCATAGGGAGTTTGGAACTGGAAACACCATATATTTT.

This chain joins TRBV19 and TRBJ1-1; maybe TRBD1 (5 bases). Germline V lookup: CDR1 LNHDA, CDR2 SQIVND (reference sequence). The CDR3 totals 12 residues. Trimming left V 6 bases short and J 3 bases short, with 8 bases between. The CDR3 reads CASRDSYTEAFF. The DNA of the CDR3 is TGTGCCAGTAGAGACAGTTACACTGAAGCTTTCTTT.

The V call is TRBV29-1, the J call TRBJ1-2; no clear D gene. This CDR3 spans 14 amino acids. V lost 2 bases and J 0 bases, leaving 10 bases between the germline ends. Germline CDR1 reads SQVTM; CDR2 reads ANQGSEA. The CDR3 is CSVEPRLSNYGYTF. The DNA for the CDR3 is TGCAGCGTTGAACCCAGGTTGTCTAACTATGGCTACACCTTC.

This rearrangement joins TRBV9 to TRBJ2-1; D is possibly TRBD2 (7 bases). Germline assignment: CDR1 SGDLS and CDR2 YYNGEE. The CDR3 runs 14 residues. V gave up 3 bases and J gave up 9 bases, with 16 bases separating them. CDR3 residues: CASSDSVGGAEQFF. CDR3 in DNA: TGTGCCAGCAGCGACAGCGTAGGGGGGGCTGAGCAGTTCTTC.

This sequence joins TRBV6-5 and TRBJ1-1; D may be TRBD1 (5 bases). This CDR3 spans 12 amino acids. Germline values: CDR1 MNHEY, CDR2 SVGAGI. Trimming removed 3 bases at V and 9 bases at J, with 11 bases between. The DNA of the CDR3 is TGTGCCAGCAGTTATGGCCAGGGCAAAGCTTTCTTT. Protein sequence: CASSYGQGKAFF.

J is TRBJ1-5 and V is TRBV28; D is undetermined. The CDR3 loop spans 14 amino acids. V was pared by 5 bases and J by 5 bases, with 13 bases between. Germline-derived CDR1 and CDR2 are MDHEN and SYDVKM. This CDR3 is CASSPGLLDQPQHF. CDR3 DNA: TGTGCCAGCAGTCCCGGACTTTTAGATCAGCCCCAGCATTTT.

CDR3 in amino acids: CSVAAGANVLTF. The CDR3 DNA follows: TGCAGCGTAGCGGCTGGGGCCAACGTCCTGACTTTC. This chain joins TRBV29-1 and TRBJ2-6, with D possibly matching TRBD2 (5 bases). CDR1 SQVTM and CDR2 ANQGSEA come from the germline V gene. CDR3 length: 12 amino acids. The V gene lost 6 bases and the J gene lost 2 bases, with 5 bases spanning the gap.

The chain employs TRBV5-5 and TRBJ1-5, with 7 bases lining up with TRBD1. The CDR3 consists of 17 residues. V gave up 0 bases and J gave up 0 bases; unmatched junction bases: 6. Per the germline V gene, CDR1 is SGHKS and CDR2 is YYEKEE (reference sequence). The CDR3 reads CASSLGQGRYSNQPQHF. The CDR3 coding sequence is TGTGCCAGCAGCTTGGGACAGGGTCGTTATAGCAATCAGCCCCAGCATTTT.

This clone is a singleton in its sample. The rearrangement joins TRBV11-2 to TRBJ2-1, with D maybe TRBD1 (7 bases). The CDR3 totals 16 residues. Trimming removed 6 bases at V and 0 bases at J, with 15 bases between. The germline V gene has CDR1 SGHAT and CDR2 FQNNGV. The CDR3 DNA is TGTGCCAGCAGTTACCCGCAGGGGGGCTCCTACAATGAGCAGTTCTTC. This codes for CASSYPQGGSYNEQFF.

This rearrangement joins TRBV14 to TRBJ1-5, with D perhaps TRBD1 (6 bases). The CDR3 is 14 amino acids. Looked up from germline, CDR1 is SGHDN and CDR2 is FVKESK. V was pared by 6 bases and J by 7 bases, with 16 bases between. The CDR3 DNA reads as TGTGCCAGCAGTCAGGGGAATCGGGGACAGCCCCAGCATTTT. Amino acid sequence: CASSQGNRGQPQHF.

The J gene is TRBJ1-6, the V gene TRBV3-1 (or the pseudogene TRBV3-2); D unresolved. Trimming pared 0 bases from V and 0 bases from J, leaving 12 bases between. The germline CDR1 and CDR2 sequences are LGHDT and YNNKEL (reference sequence). This CDR3 has 18 amino acids. In DNA, the CDR3 is TGTGCCAGCAGCCAAGATGCGGGGATGAGCTCCTATAATTCACCCCTCCACTTT. This sequence encodes CASSQDAGMSSYNSPLHF.

V gene TRBV7-9 combines with J gene TRBJ2-3; D is unresolved. This CDR3 comprises 12 residues. Germline assignment: CDR1 SEHNR and CDR2 FQNEAQ (reference sequence). Deletions cut 1 base from V and 6 bases from J, with 5 bases between. CDR3 protein: CASSLERDTQYF. CDR3 DNA: TGTGCCAGCAGCTTAGAGAGGGATACGCAGTATTTT.

The gene calls are TRBV9 and TRBJ2-2; 7 bases line up with TRBD2. The CDR3 extends over 19 amino acids. The V gene end was trimmed by 3 bases and the J gene end by 2 bases; junction bases not matched to a gene: 16. Germline V gene sequence: CDR1 SGDLS, CDR2 YYNGEE. This CDR3 is CASSGRLGGGSVNTGELFF. The CDR3 DNA follows: TGTGCCAGCAGCGGACGACTGGGCGGGGGTTCCGTTAACACCGGGGAGCTGTTTTTT.